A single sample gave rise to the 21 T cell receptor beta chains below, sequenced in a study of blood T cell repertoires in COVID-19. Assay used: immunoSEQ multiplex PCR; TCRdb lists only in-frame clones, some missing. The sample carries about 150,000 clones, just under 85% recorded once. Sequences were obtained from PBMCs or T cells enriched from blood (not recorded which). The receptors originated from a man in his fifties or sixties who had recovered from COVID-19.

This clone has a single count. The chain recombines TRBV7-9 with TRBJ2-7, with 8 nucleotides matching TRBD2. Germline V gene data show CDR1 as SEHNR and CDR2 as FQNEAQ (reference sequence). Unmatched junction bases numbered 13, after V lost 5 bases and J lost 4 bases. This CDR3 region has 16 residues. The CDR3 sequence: CASSPNPGLGQYEQYF. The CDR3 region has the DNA TGTGCCAGCAGCCCAAACCCGGGACTAGGACAATACGAGCAGTACTTC. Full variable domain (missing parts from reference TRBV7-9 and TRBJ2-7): DTGVSQNPRHKITKRGQNVTFRCDPISEHNRLYWYRQTLGQGPEFLTYFQNEAQLEKSRLLSDRFSAERPKGSFSTLEIQRTEQGDSAMYLCASSPNPGLGQYEQYFGPGTRLTVT.

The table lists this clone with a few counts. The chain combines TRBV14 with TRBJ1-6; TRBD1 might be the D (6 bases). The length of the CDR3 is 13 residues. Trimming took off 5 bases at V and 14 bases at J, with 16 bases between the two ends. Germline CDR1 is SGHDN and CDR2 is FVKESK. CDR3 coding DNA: TGTGCCAGCAGCGCCGACACAGGGCAAGCCCTCCACTTT. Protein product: CASSADTGQALHF.

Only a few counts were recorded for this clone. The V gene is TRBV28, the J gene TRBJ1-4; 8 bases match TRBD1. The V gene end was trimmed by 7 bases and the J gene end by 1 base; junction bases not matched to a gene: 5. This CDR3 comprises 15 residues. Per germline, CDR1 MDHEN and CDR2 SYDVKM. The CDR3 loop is CASNGQGGTNEKLFF. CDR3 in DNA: TGTGCCAGCAATGGACAGGGTGGAACTAATGAAAAACTGTTTTTT.

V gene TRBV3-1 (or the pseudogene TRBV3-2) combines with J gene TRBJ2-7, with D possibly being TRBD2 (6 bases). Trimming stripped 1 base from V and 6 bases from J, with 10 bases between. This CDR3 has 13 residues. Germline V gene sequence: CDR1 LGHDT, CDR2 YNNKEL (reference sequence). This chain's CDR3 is CASSQGGRPEQYF. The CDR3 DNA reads TGTGCCAGCAGCCAAGGTGGGAGGCCCGAGCAGTACTTC.

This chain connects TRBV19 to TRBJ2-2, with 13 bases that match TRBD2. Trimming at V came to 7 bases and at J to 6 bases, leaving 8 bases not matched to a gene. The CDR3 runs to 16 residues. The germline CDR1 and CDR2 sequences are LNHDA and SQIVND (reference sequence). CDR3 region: CASIPRGLAGSGELFF. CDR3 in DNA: TGTGCCAGTATCCCACGGGGACTAGCGGGATCCGGGGAGCTGTTTTTT. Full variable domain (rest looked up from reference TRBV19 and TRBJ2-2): DGGITQSPKYLFRKEGQNVTLSCEQNLNHDAMYWYRQDPGQGLRLIYYSQIVNDFQKGDIAEGYSVSREKKESFPLTVTSAQKNPTAFYLCASIPRGLAGSGELFFGEGSRLTVL.

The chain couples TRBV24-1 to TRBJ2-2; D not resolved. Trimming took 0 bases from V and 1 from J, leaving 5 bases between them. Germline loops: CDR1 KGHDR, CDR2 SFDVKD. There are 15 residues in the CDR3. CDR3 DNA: TGTGCCACCAGTGATTTGGCCAGGAACACCGGGGAGCTGTTTTTT. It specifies CATSDLARNTGELFF.

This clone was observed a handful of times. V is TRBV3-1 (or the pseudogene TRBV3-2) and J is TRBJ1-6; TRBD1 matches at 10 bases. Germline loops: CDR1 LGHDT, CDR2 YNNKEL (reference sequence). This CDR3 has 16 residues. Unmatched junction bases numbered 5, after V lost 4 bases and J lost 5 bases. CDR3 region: CASSPQGTGDNSPLHF. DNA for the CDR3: TGTGCCAGCAGCCCTCAAGGGACAGGGGATAATTCACCCCTCCACTTT.

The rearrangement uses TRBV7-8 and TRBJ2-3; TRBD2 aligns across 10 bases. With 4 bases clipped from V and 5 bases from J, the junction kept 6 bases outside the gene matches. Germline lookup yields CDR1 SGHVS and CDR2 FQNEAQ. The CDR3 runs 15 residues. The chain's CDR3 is CASSSSGGGGDTQYF. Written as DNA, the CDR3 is TGTGCCAGCAGCTCAAGCGGGGGGGGCGGAGATACGCAGTATTTT.

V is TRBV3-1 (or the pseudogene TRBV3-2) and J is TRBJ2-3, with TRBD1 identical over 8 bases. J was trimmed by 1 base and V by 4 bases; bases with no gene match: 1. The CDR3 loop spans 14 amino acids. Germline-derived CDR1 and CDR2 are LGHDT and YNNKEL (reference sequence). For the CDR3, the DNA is TGTGCCAGCAGCCGGGGACAGGGCACAGATACGCAGTATTTT. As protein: CASSRGQGTDTQYF.

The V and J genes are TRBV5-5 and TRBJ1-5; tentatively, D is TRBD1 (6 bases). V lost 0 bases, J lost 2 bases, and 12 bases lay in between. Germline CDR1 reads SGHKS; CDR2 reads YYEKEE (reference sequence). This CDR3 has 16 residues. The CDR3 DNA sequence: TGTGCCAGCAGCTTGGTGGGGGCGCGAGGCAATCAGCCCCAGCATTTT. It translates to CASSLVGARGNQPQHF.

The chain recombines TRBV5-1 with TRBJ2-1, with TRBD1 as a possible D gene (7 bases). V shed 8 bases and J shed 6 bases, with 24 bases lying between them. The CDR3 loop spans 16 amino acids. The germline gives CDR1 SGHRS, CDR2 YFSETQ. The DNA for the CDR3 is TGCGCCAGTTATGGAGGGGGCATCTCTCCGGGCAATGAGCAGTTCTTC. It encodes CASYGGGISPGNEQFF.

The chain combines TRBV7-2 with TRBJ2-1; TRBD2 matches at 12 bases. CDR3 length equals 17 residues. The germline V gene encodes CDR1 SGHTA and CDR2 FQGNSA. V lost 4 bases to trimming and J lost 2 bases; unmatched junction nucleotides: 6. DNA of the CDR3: TGTGCCAGCAGCTCTACTAGCGGGGGGATCACCTACAATGAGCAGTTCTTC. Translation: CASSSTSGGITYNEQFF.

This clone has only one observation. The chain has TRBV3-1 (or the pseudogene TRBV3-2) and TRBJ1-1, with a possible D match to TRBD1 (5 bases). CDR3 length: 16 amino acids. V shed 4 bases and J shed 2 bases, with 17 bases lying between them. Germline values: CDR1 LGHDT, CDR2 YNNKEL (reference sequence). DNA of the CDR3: TGTGCCAGCAGCCTTGACAGATACCACCAAAACACTGAAGCTTTCTTT. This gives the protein CASSLDRYHQNTEAFF.

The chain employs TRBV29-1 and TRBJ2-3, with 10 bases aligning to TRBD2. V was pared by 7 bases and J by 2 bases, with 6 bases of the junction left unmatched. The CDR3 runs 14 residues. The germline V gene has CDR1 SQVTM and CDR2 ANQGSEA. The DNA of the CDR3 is TGCAGCGCCGCAGCGGGGGGGCCCACAGATACGCAGTATTTT. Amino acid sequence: CSAAAGGPTDTQYF.

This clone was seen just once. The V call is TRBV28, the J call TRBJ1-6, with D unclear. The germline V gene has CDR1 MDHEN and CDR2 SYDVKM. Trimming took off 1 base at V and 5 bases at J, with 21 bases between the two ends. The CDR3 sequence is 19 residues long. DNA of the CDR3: TGTGCCAGCAGTTTATCTCCTAAGTGGGAGAGCTCGGATAATTCACCCCTCCACTTT. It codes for CASSLSPKWESSDNSPLHF.

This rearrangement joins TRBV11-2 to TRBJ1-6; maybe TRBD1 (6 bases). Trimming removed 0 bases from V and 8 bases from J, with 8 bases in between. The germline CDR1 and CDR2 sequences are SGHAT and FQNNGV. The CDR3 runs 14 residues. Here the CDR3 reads CASSLEAGDSPLHF. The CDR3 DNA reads TGTGCCAGCAGCTTAGAGGCAGGGGATTCACCCCTCCACTTT. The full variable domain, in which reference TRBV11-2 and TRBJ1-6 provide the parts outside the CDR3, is EAGVAQSPRYKIIEKRQSVAFWCNPISGHATLYWYQQILGQGPKLLIQFQNNGVVDDSQLPKDRFSAERLKGVDSTLKIQPAKLEDSAVYLCASSLEAGDSPLHFGNGTRLTVT.

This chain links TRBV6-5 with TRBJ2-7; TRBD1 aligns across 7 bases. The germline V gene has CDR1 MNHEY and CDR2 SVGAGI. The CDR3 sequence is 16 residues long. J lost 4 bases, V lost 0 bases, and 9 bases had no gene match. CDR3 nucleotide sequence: TGTGCCAGCAGTTACTCTTTAAAAGGGGGCAGGTACGAGCAGTACTTC. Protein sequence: CASSYSLKGGRYEQYF.

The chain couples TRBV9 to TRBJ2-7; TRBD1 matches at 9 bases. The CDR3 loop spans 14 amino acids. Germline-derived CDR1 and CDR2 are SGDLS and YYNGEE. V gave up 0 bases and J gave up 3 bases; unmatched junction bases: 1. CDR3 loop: CASSVEGQGYEQYF. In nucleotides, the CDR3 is TGTGCCAGCAGCGTAGAGGGACAGGGCTACGAGCAGTACTTC.

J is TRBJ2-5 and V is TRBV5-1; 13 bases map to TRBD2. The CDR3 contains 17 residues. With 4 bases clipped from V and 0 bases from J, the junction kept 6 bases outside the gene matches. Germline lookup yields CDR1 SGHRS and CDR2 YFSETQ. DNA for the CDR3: TGCGCCAGCAGCGCGGGACTAGCGGGGCCCAACCAAGAGACCCAGTACTTC. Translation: CASSAGLAGPNQETQYF.

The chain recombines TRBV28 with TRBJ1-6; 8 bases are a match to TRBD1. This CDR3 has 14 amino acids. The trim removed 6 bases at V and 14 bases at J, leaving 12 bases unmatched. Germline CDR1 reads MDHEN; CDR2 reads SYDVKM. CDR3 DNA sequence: TGTGCCAGCAGCCTCGGACAGGGCCCCATCACCCTCCACTTT. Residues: CASSLGQGPITLHF.

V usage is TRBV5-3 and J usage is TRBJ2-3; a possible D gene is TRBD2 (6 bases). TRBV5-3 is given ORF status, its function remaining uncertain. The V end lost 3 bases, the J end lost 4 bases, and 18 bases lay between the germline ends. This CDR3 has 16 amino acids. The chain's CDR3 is CARSSALAFSPDTQYF. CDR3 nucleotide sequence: TGTGCCAGAAGCTCCGCCCTAGCGTTCAGCCCAGATACGCAGTATTTT.